At least ten counts were recorded for the clone carrying this T cell receptor beta chain. Its antigen is currently unknown. The source of the sample is a study of T cells in Graves' hyperthyroidism and ophthalmopathy. Study observations and caveats: Model output signaled ophthalmopathy a median 6.5 months ahead of onset.

Template material for amplifying TCR beta CDR3 regions consisted of RNA transcripts. Using the HTBI primer set, a first-round RT-PCR was run on the TCR CDR3. TCRdb called the multiplex PCR reads again in MiXCR, with one record for every CDR3 protein. The sample lists about 360,000 distinct CDR3 sequences, about 19% occurring once. Recently diagnosed hyperthyroidism of less than 2 months' duration affected patients aged 18 to 65. V lost 3 bases and J lost 3, with 6 bases in between. The length of the CDR3 is 13 residues. V gene TRBV12-3 or TRBV12-4 combines with J gene TRBJ1-5; D remains unclear. The receptor was derived from a woman between 18 and 29 years old with Graves' hyperthyroidism. Source material: blood. CDR3: CASSFRFNQPQHF. CDR3 sequence (DNA): TGTGCCAGCAGTTTCCGATTCAATCAGCCCCAGCATTTT.